This T cell receptor beta chain comes out of a study of beta chain features in type 1 diabetes. Whole-study results and caveats: In type 1 diabetes patients, VDJ junctions had fewer insertions; deletions at these junctions were more frequent. TCRB CDR3s from Type 1 diabetes patients were moderately but significantly shorter in all four CD4+ subsets. Researchers reported that naive, central memory and Treg TCRB repertoires appeared more similar in patients than in healthy donors.

As every portion of the isolated RNA was reverse transcribed, the sequencing read expressed TCRB transcripts. Only in-frame clones appear in the TCRdb table, and some are missing; sequencing was by immunoSEQ multiplex PCR. The sample holds under 95,000 clones, under 35% seen once. Trimming at V came to 4 bases and at J to 0 bases, leaving 2 bases not matched to a gene. The germline gives CDR1 SGHNT, CDR2 YYREEE (reference sequence). The CDR3 consists of 14 residues. About this clone itself: Its antigen is not identified.

The sequenced material came from stem cell memory CD4+ T cells from blood. The receptor's source is a young woman in good health. This chain joins TRBV5-4 and TRBJ1-1, with 8 bases that match TRBD1. The CDR3 DNA follows: TGTGCCAGCAGCCCGACAGGGGTGAACACTGAAGCTTTCTTT. Translated, it gives CASSPTGVNTEAFF. The full variable domain, rest sourced from reference TRBV5-4 and TRBJ1-1, is ETGVTQSPTHLIKTRGQQVTLRCSSQSGHNTVSWYQQALGQGPQFIFQYYREEENGRGNFPPRFSGLQFPNYSSELNVNALELDDSALYLCASSPTGVNTEAFFGQGTRLTVV.